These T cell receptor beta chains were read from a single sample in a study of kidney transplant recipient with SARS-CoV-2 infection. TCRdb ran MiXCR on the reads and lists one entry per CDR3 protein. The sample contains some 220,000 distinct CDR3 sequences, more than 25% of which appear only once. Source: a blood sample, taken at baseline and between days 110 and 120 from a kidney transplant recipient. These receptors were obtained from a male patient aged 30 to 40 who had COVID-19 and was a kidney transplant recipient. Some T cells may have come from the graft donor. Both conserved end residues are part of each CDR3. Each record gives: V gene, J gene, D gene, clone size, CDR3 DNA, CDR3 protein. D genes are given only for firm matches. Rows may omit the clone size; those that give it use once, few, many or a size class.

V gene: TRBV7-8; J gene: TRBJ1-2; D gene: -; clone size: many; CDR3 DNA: TGTGCCAGCAGCGATATAGGGTTTACCCGAAAGACCTATGGCTACACCTTC; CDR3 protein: CASSDIGFTRKTYGYTF
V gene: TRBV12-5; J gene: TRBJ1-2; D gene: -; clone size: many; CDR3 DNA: TGTGCTAGTGGTCAGTGCGATTTGCAGGGAAAGACCTATGGCTACACCTTC; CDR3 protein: CASGQCDLQGKTYGYTF
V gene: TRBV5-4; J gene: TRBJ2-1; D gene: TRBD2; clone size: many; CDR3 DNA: TGTGCCAGCAGCTCCGGGGCGGGAGTGGTGCGTTACAATGAGCAGTTCTTC; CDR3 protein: CASSSGAGVVRYNEQFF
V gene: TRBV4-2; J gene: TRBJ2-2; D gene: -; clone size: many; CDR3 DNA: TGTGCCAGCAGCCAAGATAAGCAGGCAGCCACCGGGGAGCTGTTTTTT; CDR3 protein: CASSQDKQAATGELFF
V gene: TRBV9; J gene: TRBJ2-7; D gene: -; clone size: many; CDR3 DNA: TGTGCCAGCAGCGTAGCTACGGGGAGGACCTACGAGCAGTACTTC; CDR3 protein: CASSVATGRTYEQYF
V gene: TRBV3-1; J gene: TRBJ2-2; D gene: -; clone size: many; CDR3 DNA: TGTGCCAGCAGCAAAAGGCCTCCCATTTCAGGCTTGACCGGGGAGCTGTTTTTT; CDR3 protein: CASSKRPPISGLTGELFF
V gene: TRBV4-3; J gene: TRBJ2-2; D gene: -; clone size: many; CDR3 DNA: TGCGCCAGCAGCCAAGATCCGACCTCGGGATCCGGGGAGCTGTTTTTT; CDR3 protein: CASSQDPTSGSGELFF
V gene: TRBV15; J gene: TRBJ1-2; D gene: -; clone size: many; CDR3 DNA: TGTGCCACCAGCACGTGGAAAAGGTGTGGAAAGACCTATGGCTACACCTTC; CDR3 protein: CATSTWKRCGKTYGYTF
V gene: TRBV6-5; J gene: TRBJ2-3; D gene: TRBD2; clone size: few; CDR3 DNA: TGTGCCAGCAGGGAAACTAGCGTTGGGCAGTATTTT; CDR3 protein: CASRETSVGQYF
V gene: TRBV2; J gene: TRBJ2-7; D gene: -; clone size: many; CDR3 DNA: TGTGCCAGCAGTGAATCGGGGAGAGGGGAGCAGTACTTC; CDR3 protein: CASSESGRGEQYF
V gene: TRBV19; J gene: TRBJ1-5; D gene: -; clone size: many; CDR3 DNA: TGTGCCAGTAGTCCCCTGGGGCGCGCGCGGACTCAGCCCCAGCATTTT; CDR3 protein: CASSPLGRARTQPQHF
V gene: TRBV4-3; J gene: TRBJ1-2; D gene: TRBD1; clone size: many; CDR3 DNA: TGCGCCAGCAGCCAACGAGGGACAGGGGTTTTCTCGGGCGGCTACACCTTC; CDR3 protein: CASSQRGTGVFSGGYTF
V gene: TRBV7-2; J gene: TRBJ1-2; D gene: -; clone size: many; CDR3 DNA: TGTGCCAGCAGCTTAGAAAGATACGCAGGCTATGGCTACACCTTC; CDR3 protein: CASSLERYAGYGYTF
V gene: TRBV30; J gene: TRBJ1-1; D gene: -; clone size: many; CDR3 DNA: TGTGCCTGGGTCCGAAGCTCTGAAGCTTTCTTT; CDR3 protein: CAWVRSSEAFF
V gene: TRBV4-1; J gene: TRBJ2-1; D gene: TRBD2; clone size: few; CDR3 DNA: TGCGCCAGCCACCGGACTAGCGGGGGAGGCTACAATGAGCAGTTCTTC; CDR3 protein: CASHRTSGGGYNEQFF
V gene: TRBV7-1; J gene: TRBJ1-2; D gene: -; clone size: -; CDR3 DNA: TGTGCCAGCAGCCTGTCGTTTCACGAGGGAAAGACCTATGGCTGCACCTTC; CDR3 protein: CASSLSFHEGKTYGCTF
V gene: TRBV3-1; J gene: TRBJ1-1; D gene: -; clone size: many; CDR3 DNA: TGTGCCAGCAGCGACTATTTTCCCATTTCAATTCGCACTGAAGCTTTCTTT; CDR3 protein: CASSDYFPISIRTEAFF
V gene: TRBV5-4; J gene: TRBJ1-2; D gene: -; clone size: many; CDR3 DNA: TGTGCCAGCAGCTTACTCACCCAAGGCTATGGCTACACCTTC; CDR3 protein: CASSLLTQGYGYTF
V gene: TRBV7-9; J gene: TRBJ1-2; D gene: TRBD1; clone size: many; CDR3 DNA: TGTGCCAGCAGCTTAGCGGACAGGGCCTATGGCTACACCTTC; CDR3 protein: CASSLADRAYGYTF
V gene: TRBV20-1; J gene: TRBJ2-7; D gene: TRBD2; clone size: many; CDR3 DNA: TGCAGTGCTGGCCGCGGGAGGGCGAAGGGCGAGCAGTACTTC; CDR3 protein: CSAGRGRAKGEQYF
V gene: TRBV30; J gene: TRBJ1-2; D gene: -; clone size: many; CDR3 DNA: TGTGCCTGGAGCGGACAACTAATCAACTATGGCTACACCTTC; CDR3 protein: CAWSGQLINYGYTF
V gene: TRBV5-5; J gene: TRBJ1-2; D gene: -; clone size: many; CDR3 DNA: TGTGCCAGCTTCACAGTTGTCTCGCGAAAGACCTATGGCTACACCTTC; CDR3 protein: CASFTVVSRKTYGYTF
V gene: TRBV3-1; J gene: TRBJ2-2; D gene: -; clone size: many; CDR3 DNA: TGTGCCAGCAGCCGGAGGATTCCCATTTCAGGCTTGACCGGGGAGCTGTTTTTT; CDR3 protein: CASSRRIPISGLTGELFF
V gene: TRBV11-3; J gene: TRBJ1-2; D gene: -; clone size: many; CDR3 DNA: TGTGCCAGCAGCGGAAGAGGCGATCTCGGAAAGACCTATGGCTACACCTTC; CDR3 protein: CASSGRGDLGKTYGYTF
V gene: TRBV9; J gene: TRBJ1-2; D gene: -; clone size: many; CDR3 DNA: TGTGCCAGCTGGGGAAGCTATGGCTACACCTTC; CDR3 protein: CASWGSYGYTF
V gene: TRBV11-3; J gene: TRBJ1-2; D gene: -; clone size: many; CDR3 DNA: TGTGCCAGCAGCGGCCGCCCCGATCTCGGAAAGACCTATGGCTACACCTTC; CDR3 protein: CASSGRPDLGKTYGYTF
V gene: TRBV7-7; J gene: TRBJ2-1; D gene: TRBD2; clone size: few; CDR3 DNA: TGTGCCAGCAGCGGGGGACTAGCGGGGAACAATGAGCAGTTCTTC; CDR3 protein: CASSGGLAGNNEQFF